The 24 T cell receptor beta chains below all came from one sample that was sequenced in a study of glioma-infiltrating T cells. Amplification of TCR alpha and beta CDR3 regions from RNA used iRepertoire nested multiplex PCR. TCRdb called the multiplex PCR reads again in MiXCR, with one record for every CDR3 protein. There are under 150,000 distinct CDR3 sequences in the sample; about two fifths occur only once, and around 20% lies in the top ten. Source material: glioma tissue, nonneoplastic brain tissue, or PBMCs (not recorded which). Every receptor here comes from a human donor with low-grade glioma or glioblastoma, undergoing nonglioma brain surgery, or in good health (not recorded which).

The genes are TRBV6-1 and TRBJ1-3, with 8 bases aligning to TRBD1. Germline CDR1 reads MNHNS; CDR2 reads SASEGT. CDR3 length: 15 residues. The V gene end was trimmed by 5 bases and the J gene end by 2 bases; junction bases not matched to a gene: 5. CDR3 sequence reads: CASSRGQAPGNTIYF. The CDR3 DNA is TGTGCCAGCAGTCGGGGACAGGCCCCTGGAAACACCATATATTTT.

V and J are TRBV7-8 and TRBJ2-3; 7 bases agree with TRBD1. The CDR3 sequence is 15 residues long. V shed 5 bases and J 1 base; nucleotides not matched to a gene: 6. Germline CDR1 and CDR2: SGHVS and FQNEAQ. CDR3 in amino acids: CASSPRTGRTDTQYF. CDR3 coding DNA: TGTGCCAGCAGCCCCCGGACAGGACGCACAGATACGCAGTATTTT.

The J gene is TRBJ2-5, the V gene TRBV14; the D is unclear. Germline V gene data show CDR1 as SGHDN and CDR2 as FVKESK. The CDR3 spans 13 residues. V was shortened by 0 bases and J by 6 bases, with 8 bases between the two germline ends. CDR3 DNA sequence: TGTGCCAGCAGCCAAGATGAGCCCCAGACCCAGTACTTC. This codes for CASSQDEPQTQYF. Looking up the rest from reference TRBV14 and TRBJ2-5 gives the full variable domain: EAGVTQFPSHSVIEKGQTVTLRCDPISGHDNLYWYRRVMGKEIKFLLHFVKESKQDESGMPNNRFLAERTGGTYSTLKVQPAELEDSGVYFCASSQDEPQTQYFGPGTRLLVL.

J is TRBJ2-5 and V is TRBV6-1; tentative D call: TRBD1 (6 bases). CDR1 and CDR2 (germline): MNHNS, SASEGT. The CDR3 covers 13 residues. The germline V and J ends were trimmed by 7 bases and 9 bases, with 18 bases remaining between them. The CDR3 DNA reads TGTGCCAGCATCCCGACAGGAAAGGAGGCCCAGTACTTC. It yields the protein CASIPTGKEAQYF.

V and J are TRBV20-1 and TRBJ1-2; TRBD1 matches at 7 bases. Losses at the gene ends were 6 bases for V and 8 bases for J; bases not matched to a gene: 12. The CDR3 is 13 amino acids. In germline, CDR1 is DFQATT, CDR2 SNEGSKA (reference sequence). The CDR3 coding sequence is TGCAGTGCCGTCTCACAGGGGCTAGCCGGCTACACCTTC. Its protein is CSAVSQGLAGYTF.

The table lists this clonotype with many counts. The chain is built from TRBV6-1 and TRBJ1-2; D is unclear. From germline, CDR1 is MNHNS and CDR2 SASEGT. V lost 5 bases, J lost 6 bases, and 13 bases lay in between. The CDR3 covers 13 residues. CDR3 nucleotides: TGTGCCAGCAGTTATGGCTCAGCAGATGGCTACACCTTC. Protein sequence: CASSYGSADGYTF.

Here the CDR3 reads CSAPGTSGRYNEQFF. The CDR3 DNA reads as TGCAGTGCTCCTGGGACTAGCGGGAGATACAATGAGCAGTTCTTC. The gene calls are TRBV20-1 and TRBJ2-1; 14 bases fit TRBD2. Germline V gene lookup returns CDR1 DFQATT and CDR2 SNEGSKA (reference sequence). Trimming took 5 bases from V and 4 from J; bases not matched to a gene: 4. The CDR3 consists of 15 residues.

This chain connects TRBV10-3 to TRBJ2-5; D gene ambiguous. This CDR3 is built from 12 residues. With 3 bases removed from V and 3 bases from J, the gap between germline ends came to 5 bases. Germline CDR1 is ENHRY and CDR2 is SYGVKD. The CDR3 region is CAISDSEETQYF. In nucleotides, the CDR3 is TGTGCCATCAGTGACTCCGAAGAGACCCAGTACTTC.

This clonotype was seen more than once but under ten times. V and J are TRBV7-2 and TRBJ2-7; 9 nucleotides match TRBD2. V gave up 1 base and J gave up 4 bases; unmatched junction bases: 5. The length of the CDR3 is 15 residues. Per the germline V gene, CDR1 is SGHTA and CDR2 is FQGNSA. The CDR3 here is CASSLVQRGAYEQYF. CDR3 nucleotides: TGTGCCAGCAGCTTAGTTCAGCGGGGGGCTTACGAGCAGTACTTC.

This chain connects TRBV20-1 to TRBJ2-7, with TRBD1 as a possible D gene (6 bases). Germline V CDR1 and CDR2: DFQATT, SNEGSKA (reference sequence). Trimming took off 3 bases at V and 6 bases at J, with 12 bases between the two ends. This CDR3 spans 12 amino acids. The CDR3 protein is CSASKGVAEQYF. CDR3 bases: TGCAGTGCTAGCAAGGGGGTGGCCGAGCAGTACTTC.

The chain uses TRBV28 and TRBJ1-4, with 7 bases fitting TRBD1. This CDR3 has 13 amino acids. The V and J ends lost 8 bases and 8 bases, in that order; junction bases with no gene match: 8. CDR1 and CDR2 (germline): MDHEN, SYDVKM. The CDR3 spells CASGDSPNEKLFF. Here the CDR3 DNA reads TGTGCCAGCGGGGACAGTCCGAACGAAAAACTGTTTTTT.

This clonotype has only a few counts. This sequence joins TRBV20-1 and TRBJ2-7; a possible D gene is TRBD2 (6 bases). This CDR3 is built from 16 residues. Trimming shortened V by 0 bases and J by 0 bases, and 15 bases separated the two germline ends. Per the germline V gene, CDR1 is DFQATT and CDR2 is SNEGSKA (reference sequence). This CDR3 is CSARDRRAPSSYEQYF. Here the CDR3 DNA reads TGCAGTGCTAGAGATAGGAGGGCGCCTAGCTCCTACGAGCAGTACTTC.

V gene TRBV28 combines with J gene TRBJ1-1; tentatively, D is TRBD1 (6 bases). Looked up from germline, CDR1 is MDHEN and CDR2 is SYDVKM. The CDR3 is 12 amino acids. Deletions cut 10 bases from V and 4 bases from J, with 13 bases between. The CDR3 sequence: CATNRVGTEAFF. The CDR3 DNA is TGTGCCACCAACAGGGTAGGCACTGAAGCTTTCTTT.

The chain links TRBV10-3 to TRBJ2-1; maybe TRBD2 (5 bases). The CDR3 has 13 amino acids. Trimming removed 5 bases from V and 10 bases from J, with 15 bases in between. Germline CDR1 ENHRY, CDR2 SYGVKD. The CDR3 DNA reads TGTGCCATCAGTTTCCTCGTGATAGCGGAGCAGTTCTTC. It yields the protein CAISFLVIAEQFF.

The chain couples TRBV18 to TRBJ1-5; D remains ambiguous. Trimming took 2 bases from V and 9 from J, leaving 11 bases between them. The germline CDR1 and CDR2 sequences are KGHSH and LQKENI. The CDR3 is 13 residues long. The CDR3 loop is CASSPDTITPQHF. CDR3 nucleotides: TGTGCCAGCTCACCAGATACAATTACGCCCCAGCATTTT.

V is TRBV20-1 and J is TRBJ2-7; 9 bases align to TRBD1. This CDR3 contains 16 residues. Per germline, CDR1 DFQATT and CDR2 SNEGSKA (reference sequence). J gave up 5 bases and V 0 bases, and 11 bases lay outside the gene matches. The CDR3: CSARDSVRDREDEQYF. The CDR3 nucleotides are TGCAGTGCTAGAGATAGTGTCCGGGACAGGGAGGACGAGCAGTACTTC.

This clonotype was recorded many times. The chain uses TRBV6-1 and TRBJ2-3, with 7 bases fitting TRBD2. CDR1 and CDR2 (germline): MNHNS, SASEGT. The CDR3 sequence is 13 residues long. J gave up 2 bases and V 11 bases, and 7 bases lay outside the gene matches. CDR3: CACASGTTDTQYF. CDR3 nucleotides: TGTGCCTGCGCTAGCGGAACCACAGATACGCAGTATTTT.

The table lists this clonotype with a few counts. The rearrangement uses TRBV28 and TRBJ1-5, with a tentative D call TRBD1 (6 bases). CDR3 size: 14 residues. The germline gives CDR1 MDHEN, CDR2 SYDVKM. V gave up 4 bases and J gave up 5 bases, with 12 bases separating them. As DNA, the CDR3 is TGTGCCAGCAGTTCTGGCAGGGGTCATCAGCCCCAGCATTTT. This encodes CASSSGRGHQPQHF.

The table lists this clonotype with a few counts. The J gene is TRBJ2-7, the V gene TRBV7-2, with 11 bases that match TRBD2. Germline V CDR1 and CDR2: SGHTA, FQGNSA. CDR3 length equals 14 residues. J lost 4 bases, V lost 6 bases, and 5 bases had no gene match. The CDR3 here is CASRLLAGDYEQYF. Here the CDR3 DNA reads TGTGCCAGCAGATTACTAGCGGGAGATTACGAGCAGTACTTC.

V is TRBV15 and J is TRBJ2-1; tentatively, D is TRBD1 or TRBD2 (6 bases each). The V end lost 5 bases, the J end lost 8 bases, and 19 bases lay between the germline ends. CDR1 and CDR2 from the germline V gene are LNHNV and YYDKDF (reference sequence). This CDR3 region has 15 residues. The CDR3 DNA follows: TGTGCCACCAGCGGCGGTGTCTCGGGGGCCCATGAGCAGTTCTTC. Its protein is CATSGGVSGAHEQFF.

This clonotype was counted only a few times. This chain's CDR3 is CASSLFAGVGETQYF. The CDR3 nucleotides read TGTGCCAGCAGCTTATTCGCGGGAGTGGGGGAGACCCAGTACTTC. V is TRBV7-2 and J is TRBJ2-5, with 7 positions matching TRBD2. This CDR3 is 15 amino acids long. V gave up 2 bases and J gave up 5 bases; unmatched junction bases: 8. The germline CDR1 and CDR2 sequences are SGHTA and FQGNSA.

This rearrangement joins TRBV27 to TRBJ2-7, with 7 bases lining up with TRBD1. Per the germline V gene, CDR1 is MNHEY and CDR2 is SMNVEV (reference sequence). The CDR3 extends over 14 amino acids. Trimming took 5 bases from V and 5 from J; bases not matched to a gene: 9. The CDR3 reads CASSKTRGNNEQYF. CDR3 nucleotide sequence: TGTGCCAGCAGTAAGACCAGGGGGAACAACGAGCAGTACTTC.

This clonotype was seen more than once but under ten times. The rearrangement uses TRBV6-1 and TRBJ2-5, with TRBD2 matching over 13 bases. The CDR3 consists of 15 residues. Germline V lookup: CDR1 MNHNS, CDR2 SASEGT. Trimming removed 7 bases from V and 6 bases from J; junction bases left unmatched: 8. The CDR3 protein is CASNGGLAGSKTQYF. CDR3 bases: TGTGCCAGCAACGGGGGACTAGCGGGGAGTAAGACCCAGTACTTC.

In this sample, this clonotype turned up many times. The chain employs TRBV6-1 and TRBJ1-1; no definite D call. The CDR3 is 13 residues long. V shed 6 bases and J shed 0 bases, with 8 bases lying between them. Germline V CDR1 and CDR2: MNHNS, SASEGT. CDR3 in amino acids: CASRSPMNTEAFF. DNA for the CDR3: TGTGCCAGCAGAAGTCCGATGAACACTGAAGCTTTCTTT.